These 29 T cell receptor beta chains were all obtained from the same sample, sequenced in a study of cytomegalovirus exposure and HLA in healthy donors. 13 Jbeta primers and 60 Vbeta primers were used for the PCR. Produced via immunoSEQ multiplex PCR; TCRdb's table is partial and in-frame only. The sample has roughly 160,000 clones, roughly three quarters seen once. Sequenced sample: PBMCs. The receptor source for this set is a woman in her forties or fifties in good health and CMV-seropositive.

This chain connects TRBV2 to TRBJ2-7, with D tentatively TRBD1 (5 bases). CDR1 SNHLY and CDR2 FYNNEI come from the germline V gene. The ends were cut back, 2 bases at V and 1 base at J, with 9 bases in the middle. The length of the CDR3 is 14 residues. CDR3: CASSEQGVSYEQYF. The CDR3 nucleotides read TGTGCCAGCAGTGAACAAGGGGTATCCTACGAGCAGTACTTC.

This clone was seen only once. The chain uses TRBV2 and TRBJ2-7; 8 bases map to TRBD2. Per the germline V gene, CDR1 is SNHLY and CDR2 is FYNNEI. The CDR3 totals 14 residues. V lost 5 bases and J lost 6; bases outside the gene matches: 9. The CDR3, as DNA: TGTGCCAGCAGTTACCTAGCGGGTCTCGGCGAGCAGTACTTC. Translating gives CASSYLAGLGEQYF.

This clone was recorded only once. The genes are TRBV9 and TRBJ2-7; 9 positions agree with TRBD1. The V segment lost 1 base and the J segment 2 bases; nucleotides outside the gene matches: 13. The CDR3 is made up of 18 amino acids. Per germline, CDR1 SGDLS and CDR2 YYNGEE. The CDR3 nucleotides read TGTGCCAGCAGCGTATACCCCGGGACAGGGAATGGGGCCTACGAGCAGTACTTC. Translation gives CASSVYPGTGNGAYEQYF.

The CDR3 DNA reads as TGTGCCACCGGTCCCCCCGGGAGGGGGTGGGCTTTCTTT. Protein: CATGPPGRGWAFF. The chain employs TRBV10-3 and TRBJ1-1, with D maybe TRBD1 (6 bases). Trimming removed 10 bases from V and 11 bases from J, with 23 bases in between. Germline CDR1 and CDR2: ENHRY and SYGVKD. The CDR3 contains 13 residues.

A note on this clone: The junction departs from the called germline gene at one end, perhaps through a read error. The chain recombines TRBV6-7 with TRBJ2-4, with D possibly matching TRBD2 (6 bases). TRBV6-7 is sorted into the ORF group, with uncertain function. The CDR3 runs to 18 residues. The CDR3 DNA sequence: TGTGCCAGCAGTTACTCTTTAGCGGATCTCCTAGCCAAAAACAGTCAGTACTTC. This sequence encodes CASSYSLADLLAKNSQYF.

As concerns this clone: The junction and the germline gene differ at one end; a read error may be behind it. The chain joins TRBV11-2 to TRBJ2-6; 9 bases are shared with TRBD1. Per germline, CDR1 SGHAT and CDR2 FQNNGV. This CDR3 comprises 17 residues. In DNA, the CDR3 is TGTGCCAGCAACGCCGGGACAGGGCGCACTGGGGCCAACGGCCTGACTTTC. Amino acid sequence: CASNAGTGRTGANGLTF.

The chain recombines TRBV28 with TRBJ1-2; TRBD1 agrees at 12 bases. Germline CDR1 reads MDHEN; CDR2 reads SYDVKM. Trimming at V came to 6 bases and at J to 8 bases, leaving 7 bases not matched to a gene. The CDR3 runs 14 residues. CDR3 in DNA: TGTGCCAGCAGCTTGGGACAGGGGGCACGAGGCTACACCTTC. Its translation: CASSLGQGARGYTF.

The genes are TRBV30 and TRBJ1-3; TRBD1 is a possible D gene (5 bases). The CDR3 is made up of 17 amino acids. The germline V gene has CDR1 GTSNPN and CDR2 SVGIG (reference sequence). Trimming stripped 5 bases from V and 0 bases from J, with 20 bases between. The CDR3 sequence: CAWEPGHGGGSGNTIYF. The CDR3 bases are TGTGCCTGGGAGCCGGGCCACGGGGGGGGCTCTGGAAACACCATATATTTT.

The V gene is TRBV29-1, the J gene TRBJ1-2, with TRBD1 as a possible D gene (5 bases). The V gene's germline CDR1 is SQVTM and CDR2 ANQGSEA. The V end lost 3 bases, the J end lost 1 base, and 9 bases lay between the germline ends. There are 13 residues in the CDR3. The CDR3 reads CSVDSQGNYGYTF. The CDR3 nucleotides read TGCAGCGTTGACTCTCAGGGTAACTATGGCTACACCTTC.

The chain joins TRBV28 to TRBJ2-2; TRBD2 might be the D (5 bases). Deletions cut 10 bases from V and 2 bases from J, with 20 bases between. The CDR3 contains 16 residues. Germline loops: CDR1 MDHEN, CDR2 SYDVKM. CDR3 amino acids: CATGPPGLINTGELFF. CDR3 sequence (DNA): TGTGCCACCGGCCCGCCGGGATTGATTAACACCGGGGAGCTGTTTTTT.

There are a few counts of this clone. The rearrangement uses TRBV19 and TRBJ2-1; D gene ambiguous. The ends were cut back, 4 bases at V and 9 bases at J, with 10 bases in the middle. CDR3 length: 12 amino acids. Germline loops: CDR1 LNHDA, CDR2 SQIVND (reference sequence). The CDR3 sequence is CASSTYSGEQFF. The CDR3 region has the DNA TGTGCCAGTAGTACTTACTCCGGTGAGCAGTTCTTC.

V is TRBV13 and J is TRBJ1-1; D remains unclear. This CDR3 spans 15 amino acids. V lost 1 base to trimming and J lost 0 bases, with 9 bases between them. Looked up from germline, CDR1 is PRHDT and CDR2 is FYEKMQ (reference sequence). The CDR3 region has the DNA TGTGCCAGCAGCTTAGTGGCCGTTATGAACACTGAAGCTTTCTTT. Protein: CASSLVAVMNTEAFF.

This sequence joins TRBV9 and TRBJ2-3, with 14 bases that match TRBD2. V lost 1 base and J lost 9; bases outside the gene matches: 4. Germline V CDR1 and CDR2: SGDLS, YYNGEE. The CDR3 is made up of 15 amino acids. The chain's CDR3 is CASSVTRLAGGTQYF. CDR3 coding DNA: TGTGCCAGCAGCGTAACCCGACTAGCGGGAGGGACGCAGTATTTT.

The V gene is TRBV28, the J gene TRBJ1-4; TRBD1 aligns across 9 bases. Per the germline V gene, CDR1 is MDHEN and CDR2 is SYDVKM. The CDR3 runs 14 residues. The ends lost 8 bases at V and 8 bases at J; junction bases unmatched: 9. As DNA, the CDR3 is TGTGCCAGCTGGGGTCGGACAGGGGCCGAAAAACTGTTTTTT. Protein sequence: CASWGRTGAEKLFF.

The chain uses TRBV6-5 and TRBJ2-7; D is unclear. The CDR3 is made up of 12 amino acids. V lost 6 bases and J lost 0, with 6 bases in between. From germline, CDR1 is MNHEY and CDR2 SVGAGI. This CDR3 is CASSQNSYEQYF. DNA of the CDR3: TGTGCCAGCAGCCAGAACTCCTACGAGCAGTACTTC.

J is TRBJ2-3 and V is TRBV18; 11 bases align to TRBD2. The CDR3 contains 13 residues. Looked up from germline, CDR1 is KGHSH and CDR2 is LQKENI. With V trimmed by 6 bases and J by 12 bases, 8 bases remained unmatched. The CDR3 DNA is TGTGCCAGCTCCCCGGGACTAGCGGACACACAGTATTTT. It specifies CASSPGLADTQYF.

V usage is TRBV7-2 and J usage is TRBJ2-5; D may be TRBD2 (6 bases). V was pared by 2 bases and J by 4 bases, with 17 bases between. Germline V gene lookup returns CDR1 SGHTA and CDR2 FQGNSA. This CDR3 has 16 amino acids. In DNA, the CDR3 is TGTGCCAGCAGCTTAAGTATATTCTTGGGGGGAGAGACCCAGTACTTC. Its protein product is CASSLSIFLGGETQYF.

Note on this clone: Germline and junction disagree at one end, which may indicate a read error. The chain recombines TRBV19 with TRBJ1-2; 7 positions agree with TRBD1. Per germline, CDR1 LNHDA and CDR2 SQIVND (reference sequence). This CDR3 has 15 residues. The CDR3 bases are TGTGCCAGTAGTCCCACCGGGACAGCTCACTATGGCTATACCTTC. Translating gives CASSPTGTAHYGYTF.

About this clone itself: The CDR3 does not close with the conserved phenylalanine or tryptophan, likely indicating a read error. CDR3 coding DNA: TGTGCCAGCAGTTCCGACCCCCTAGCCAAAAACATTCAGTACCTC. The encoded protein is CASSSDPLAKNIQYL. V gene TRBV27 combines with J gene TRBJ2-4; D call uncertain. CDR1 and CDR2 from the germline V gene are MNHEY and SMNVEV (reference sequence). With 4 bases removed from V and 0 bases from J, the gap between germline ends came to 10 bases. The CDR3 sequence is 15 residues long.

This chain joins TRBV7-9 and TRBJ1-4; TRBD1 is a possible D gene (6 bases). The CDR3 is made up of 14 amino acids. From germline, CDR1 is SEHNR and CDR2 FQNEAQ (reference sequence). V gave up 4 bases and J gave up 6 bases, with 12 bases separating them. Here the CDR3 reads CASSSQGVDEKLFF. CDR3 nucleotides: TGTGCCAGCAGCTCACAGGGTGTCGATGAAAAACTGTTTTTT.

The chain employs TRBV7-2 and TRBJ2-5, with a tentative D call TRBD2 (6 bases). V lost 2 bases, J lost 2 bases, and 9 bases lay in between. The CDR3 extends over 14 amino acids. Germline assignment: CDR1 SGHTA and CDR2 FQGNSA. CDR3 nucleotide sequence: TGTGCCAGCAGCTTATTAGCGGCTCAAGAGACCCAGTACTTC. Protein sequence: CASSLLAAQETQYF.

In DNA form, the CDR3 reads TGTGCCAGCAAGGGGCCAGGGGGAGGTGCCCAATCCTACGAGCAGTACTTC. Translating gives CASKGPGGGAQSYEQYF. This chain joins TRBV27 and TRBJ2-7; possible D gene TRBD1, 7 bases. Germline CDR1 is MNHEY and CDR2 is SMNVEV (reference sequence). This CDR3 has 17 residues. The V gene lost 7 bases and the J gene lost 1 base, with 23 bases spanning the gap.

This clone has just a few counts. This rearrangement joins TRBV6-5 to TRBJ1-1; 7 positions agree with TRBD1. The ends lost 6 bases at V and 4 bases at J; junction bases unmatched: 8. The CDR3 consists of 14 residues. CDR1 and CDR2 (germline): MNHEY, SVGAGI. CDR3: CASRKDRVVTEAFF. For the CDR3, the DNA is TGTGCCAGCAGAAAAGACAGGGTGGTCACTGAAGCTTTCTTT.

This clone was recorded a few times. The chain is built from TRBV30 and TRBJ2-1, with D possibly being TRBD2 (6 bases). Germline CDR1 reads GTSNPN; CDR2 reads SVGIG (reference sequence). The CDR3 runs 15 residues. V was trimmed by 1 base and J by 9 bases, leaving 19 bases between them. In nucleotides, the CDR3 is TGTGCCTGGAGTGGGGGGAACGGGTCTAGCGTTGAGCAGTTCTTC. It codes for CAWSGGNGSSVEQFF. The variable domain in full, completed from reference TRBV30 and TRBJ2-1, reads SQTIHQWPATLVQPVGSPLSLECTVEGTSNPNLYWYRQAAGRGLQLLFYSVGIGQISSEVPQNLSASRPQDRQFILSSKKLLLSDSGFYLCAWSGGNGSSVEQFFGPGTRLTVL.

The chain has TRBV5-1 and TRBJ1-1; D unclear. Trimming took 4 bases from V and 1 from J, leaving 5 bases between them. Germline V gene data show CDR1 as SGHRS and CDR2 as YFSETQ. CDR3 length: 12 amino acids. CDR3 sequence: CASSQENTEAFF. The CDR3 nucleotides are TGCGCCAGCAGCCAGGAGAACACTGAAGCTTTCTTT.

The rearrangement links TRBV2 to TRBJ2-1; 10 nucleotides align to TRBD2. The V gene's germline CDR1 is SNHLY and CDR2 FYNNEI. V gave up 5 bases and J gave up 6 bases; unmatched junction bases: 10. The CDR3 contains 16 residues. CDR3: CASSLQSSGSSNEQFF. For the CDR3, the DNA is TGTGCCAGCAGTCTCCAGTCTAGCGGGAGCAGCAATGAGCAGTTCTTC.

For the CDR3, the DNA is TGTGCCACAAGGGGCAGCAATCAGCCCCAGCATTTT. Amino acid sequence: CATRGSNQPQHF. V and J are TRBV2 and TRBJ1-5, with a weak D call TRBD1 (5 bases). This CDR3 region has 12 residues. V was clipped by 10 bases and J by 1 base, with 8 bases between them. Germline V gene data show CDR1 as SNHLY and CDR2 as FYNNEI.

CDR3 bases: TGCGCCAGCAGCTCACAGGGTTCCACTGAAGCTTTCTTT. The encoded protein is CASSSQGSTEAFF. The chain employs TRBV5-1 and TRBJ1-1; tentative D call: TRBD1 (6 bases). From germline, CDR1 is SGHRS and CDR2 YFSETQ. This CDR3 has 13 residues. The V end was cut by 3 bases, the J end by 4 bases, with 10 bases between.

V gene TRBV10-3 combines with J gene TRBJ2-1; D is undetermined. The CDR3 is made up of 12 amino acids. Germline V lookup: CDR1 ENHRY, CDR2 SYGVKD. V was clipped by 5 bases and J by 5 bases, with 7 bases between them. The CDR3 region is CAISPYNNEQFF. CDR3 DNA: TGTGCCATCAGTCCGTACAACAATGAGCAGTTCTTC.